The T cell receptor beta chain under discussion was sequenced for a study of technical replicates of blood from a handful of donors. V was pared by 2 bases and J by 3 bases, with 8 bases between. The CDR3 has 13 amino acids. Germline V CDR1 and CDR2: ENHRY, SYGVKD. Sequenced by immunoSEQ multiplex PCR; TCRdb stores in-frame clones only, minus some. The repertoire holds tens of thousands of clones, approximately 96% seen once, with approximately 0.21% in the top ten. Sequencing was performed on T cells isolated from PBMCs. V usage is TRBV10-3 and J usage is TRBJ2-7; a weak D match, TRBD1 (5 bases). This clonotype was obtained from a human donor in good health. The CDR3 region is CAISEPDSYEQYF. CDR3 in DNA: TGTGCCATCAGTGAGCCCGACAGCTACGAGCAGTACTTC.